This T cell receptor (gamma chain) was documented in a study of human gamma delta and Vdelta1 T cells. Study-wide results and limits: Delta One T cells were reportedly polyclonal and broadly cytotoxic against acute myeloid leukemia.

Germline V CDR1 and CDR2: VTNTFY, YDVSTARD (reference sequence). After removal of 6 bases from V and 6 bases from J, the junction contained 14 bases not matched to a gene. CDR3 size: 14 residues. TCRdb made new clone calls on the PCR reads using CATT. The sample has 7,500 to 10,000 gamma-chain clones; around 45% are singletons. In regard to this clone: Its antigen is still unknown.

This clonotype originated in a human donor in good health. Sequencing input: Vdelta1 gamma-delta T cells from blood grown in culture (DOT cells). The chain combines TRGV3 with TRGJ1 or TRGJ2. The CDR3 reads CATWTPPDGYKKLF. In DNA form, the CDR3 reads TGTGCCACCTGGACCCCCCCGGATGGTTATAAGAAACTCTTT.